The rows below give T cell receptor beta chains drawn from one sample of a study of CD8 T cells in Susac syndrome. TCRdb processed the immunoSEQ multiplex PCR reads anew with MiXCR; each CDR3 protein has one entry. The sample has 150,000 to 200,000 distinct CDR3 sequences, around 96% seen once. The sequenced sample consisted of CD4+ T cells from PBMCs. These receptor sequences come from a human donor in good health. CDR3s include the opening cysteine and the closing phenylalanine or tryptophan. A D gene is named only where the DNA matches it firmly. The listing skips clone size in some rows; elsewhere it reads once, few, many or a size class.

clone_size | j_call | v_call | d_call | cdr3_nt | cdr3_aa
. | TRBJ2-7 | TRBV29-1 | TRBD1 | TGCAGCGTTGAAACAGGGGGCTACGAGCAGTACTTC | CSVETGGYEQYF
. | TRBJ2-7 | TRBV14 | . | TGTGCCAGCAGCTTGGACAGTGGGGGCTACGAGCAGTACTTC | CASSLDSGGYEQYF
. | TRBJ1-5 | TRBV15 | . | TGTGCCACCAGCAGAATCGAGGATCAGCCCCAGCATTTT | CATSRIEDQPQHF
. | TRBJ2-7 | TRBV9 | . | TGTGCCAGCAGCGTAGGTTCAGGGACCCTATACGAGCAGTACTTC | CASSVGSGTLYEQYF
. | TRBJ2-7 | TRBV11-2 | . | TGTGCCAGCAGCTTAGAGCCAGGCAACGAGCAGTACTTC | CASSLEPGNEQYF
. | TRBJ2-7 | TRBV7-8 | . | TGTGCCAGCAGCTCGGGACATCAGATTGGTTACGAGCAGTACTTC | CASSSGHQIGYEQYF
. | TRBJ1-1 | TRBV27 | . | TGTGCCCTTAGGGAGAACACTGAAGCTTTCTTT | CALRENTEAFF
. | TRBJ2-1 | TRBV12-3/TRBV12-4 | . | TGTGCCAGCATCCCTCCGTGGGGGGCTCGAGAGCAGTTCTTC | CASIPPWGAREQFF
. | TRBJ2-7 | TRBV29-1 | . | TGCAGCGCTACTAGGGGGGCAGACTACGAGCAGTACTTC | CSATRGADYEQYF
. | TRBJ2-1 | TRBV6-2/TRBV6-3 | TRBD2 | TGTGCCAGCAGTTACTCCCCGACTAGCGGGGTCAGCTACAATGAGCAGTTCTTC | CASSYSPTSGVSYNEQFF
. | TRBJ1-1 | TRBV20-1 | . | TGCAGTGCTAGAATTAGATCTGGTAGTGACACTGAAGCTTTCTTT | CSARIRSGSDTEAFF
. | TRBJ2-3 | TRBV7-9 | TRBD2 | TGTGCCAGCAGCCTCCGGGGGGACTCCCCATTGCCGCAGTATTTT | CASSLRGDSPLPQYF
. | TRBJ2-1 | TRBV18 | . | TGTGCCAGCTCACCAGCTTCTTACGGGGAGCAGTTCTTC | CASSPASYGEQFF
. | TRBJ1-2 | TRBV28 | TRBD1 | TGTGCCAGCAGCTGGGGACAGGGTCCCTATGGCTACACCTTC | CASSWGQGPYGYTF
. | TRBJ2-5 | TRBV7-8 | . | TGTGCCAGCAGACTAACGGACCGACAGCCAAGGGTGGCCCAGTACTTC | CASRLTDRQPRVAQYF
. | TRBJ2-7 | TRBV6-5 | . | TGTGCCAGCAGAGCCGACACAACCTACGAGCAGTACTTC | CASRADTTYEQYF
. | TRBJ1-5 | TRBV7-2 | . | TGTGCCAGCAGCTTAAGCCGAAGCGGTTCCCAGCATTTT | CASSLSRSGSQHF
once | TRBJ2-5 | TRBV29-1 | . | TGCAGCGGAAAAGGGGGTGAGGAGACCCAGTACTTC | CSGKGGEETQYF
few | TRBJ2-5 | TRBV20-1 | . | TGCAGTGCTAGGGCCCCTGGCAGGGAGACCCAGTACTTC | CSARAPGRETQYF
few | TRBJ2-3 | TRBV29-1 | . | TGCAGCGTTGTCGGCACAGATACGCAGTATTTT | CSVVGTDTQYF
. | TRBJ2-7 | TRBV20-1 | . | TGCAGTGCCGTGGACAGCCAAATTTCCTACGAGCAGTACTTC | CSAVDSQISYEQYF
. | TRBJ1-1 | TRBV6-2/TRBV6-3 | . | TGTGCCAGCAGTTATTCGTGGAACACTGAAGCTTTCTTT | CASSYSWNTEAFF
. | TRBJ1-1 | TRBV23-1 | . | TGCGCCAGCAGTCGATCAGGGGCAGGGACTGAAGCTTTCTTT | CASSRSGAGTEAFF
. | TRBJ2-1 | TRBV6-5 | . | TGTGCCAGCAGTTACGGACTCGGCAGGGCTGCGGGCAATGAGCAGTTCTTC | CASSYGLGRAAGNEQFF
once | TRBJ2-7 | TRBV5-1 | . | TGCGCCAGCAGCTTGGCCGGCAGGAGCGAGCAGTACTTC | CASSLAGRSEQYF
. | TRBJ2-3 | TRBV2 | . | TGTGCCAGCAGTTACTCGGGGCCCACAGATACGCAGTATTTT | CASSYSGPTDTQYF
. | TRBJ1-2 | TRBV6-4 | . | TGTGCCAGCGAGGACCAGGGACGCTATGGCTACACCTTC | CASEDQGRYGYTF
. | TRBJ1-6 | TRBV6-2/TRBV6-3 | . | TGTGCCAGCAGACTCGGGCCCTGGCCCCTCCACTTT | CASRLGPWPLHF
. | TRBJ2-1 | TRBV25-1 | TRBD1 | TGTGCCAGCAGGGGGGACAGGGGGAACTACAATGAGCAGTTCTTC | CASRGDRGNYNEQFF
. | TRBJ2-7 | TRBV4-3 | TRBD1 | TGCGCCAGCAGCCAAGATAGGGTTAGGGGGCGCGAGCAGTACTTC | CASSQDRVRGREQYF
. | TRBJ1-5 | TRBV5-1 | . | TGCGCCAGCAGCTTTGGCGAGGACCAGCCCCAGCATTTT | CASSFGEDQPQHF
. | TRBJ2-1 | TRBV2 | . | TGTGCCAGCGGTGGAGGCGGTGGTGAGCAGTTCTTC | CASGGGGGEQFF
. | TRBJ1-4 | TRBV7-2 | . | TGTGCCAGCAGCCTAATGGGGGATAATGAAAAACTGTTTTTT | CASSLMGDNEKLFF
. | TRBJ2-7 | TRBV12-3/TRBV12-4 | . | TGTGCCAGCAGTGCCGGCAGGGGAGATGAGCAGTACTTC | CASSAGRGDEQYF
. | TRBJ2-7 | TRBV20-1 | . | TGCAGTGCTACCATGGCAGCACGGATCTCCTACGAGCAGTACTTC | CSATMAARISYEQYF
. | TRBJ1-2 | TRBV28 | . | TGTGCCAGCAGCCGCCCCCAGGGCAGCTATGGCTACACCTTC | CASSRPQGSYGYTF
. | TRBJ2-7 | TRBV29-1 | . | TGCAGCGTTGGAAGGCAGGAGTACGAGCAGTACTTC | CSVGRQEYEQYF